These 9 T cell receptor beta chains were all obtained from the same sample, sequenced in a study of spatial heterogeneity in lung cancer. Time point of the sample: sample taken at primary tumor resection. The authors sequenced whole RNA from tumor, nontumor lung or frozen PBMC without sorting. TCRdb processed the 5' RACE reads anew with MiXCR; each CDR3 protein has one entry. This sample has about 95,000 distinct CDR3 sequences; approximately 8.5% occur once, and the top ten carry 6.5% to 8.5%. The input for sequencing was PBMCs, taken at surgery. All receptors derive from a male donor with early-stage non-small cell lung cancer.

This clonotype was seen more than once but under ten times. CDR3 protein: CASSLVVNTGELFF. The CDR3 coding sequence is TGTGCCAGCAGCTTAGTAGTTAACACCGGGGAGCTGTTTTTT. The V call is TRBV7-2, the J call TRBJ2-2; D is unclear. The CDR3 spans 14 residues. Germline lookup yields CDR1 SGHTA and CDR2 FQGNSA. V lost 1 base and J 2 bases, leaving 5 bases between the germline ends.

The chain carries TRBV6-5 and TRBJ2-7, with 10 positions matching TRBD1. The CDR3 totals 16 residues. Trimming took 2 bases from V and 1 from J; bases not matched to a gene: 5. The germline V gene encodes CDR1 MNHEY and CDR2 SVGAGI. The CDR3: CASSYGGQGPSYEQYF. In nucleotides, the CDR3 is TGTGCCAGCAGTTACGGGGGACAGGGGCCATCCTACGAGCAGTACTTC.

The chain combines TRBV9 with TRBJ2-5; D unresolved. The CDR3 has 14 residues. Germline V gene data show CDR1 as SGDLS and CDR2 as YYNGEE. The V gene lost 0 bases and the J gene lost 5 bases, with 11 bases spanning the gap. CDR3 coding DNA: TGTGCCAGCAGCGTAGGAGGCTCCACTGAGACCCAGTACTTC. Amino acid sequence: CASSVGGSTETQYF.

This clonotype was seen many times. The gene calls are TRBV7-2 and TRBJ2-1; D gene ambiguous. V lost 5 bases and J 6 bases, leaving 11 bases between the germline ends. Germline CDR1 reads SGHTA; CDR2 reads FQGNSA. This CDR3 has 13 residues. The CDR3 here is CASSARQPNEQFF. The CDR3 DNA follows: TGTGCCAGCAGCGCCCGGCAGCCCAATGAGCAGTTCTTC.

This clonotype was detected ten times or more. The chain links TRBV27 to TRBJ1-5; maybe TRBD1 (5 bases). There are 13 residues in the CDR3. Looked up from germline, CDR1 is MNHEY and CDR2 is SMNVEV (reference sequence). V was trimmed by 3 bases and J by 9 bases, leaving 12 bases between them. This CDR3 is CASSFAGTGPQHF. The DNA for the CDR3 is TGTGCCAGCAGTTTTGCCGGGACCGGGCCCCAGCATTTT.

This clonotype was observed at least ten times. CDR3 amino acids: CASTRTGGNTIYF. As DNA, the CDR3 is TGTGCCAGCACCCGGACAGGTGGAAACACCATATATTTT. V and J are TRBV12-3 or TRBV12-4 and TRBJ1-3; TRBD1 aligns across 7 bases. V lost 7 bases and J lost 3; bases outside the gene matches: 3. This CDR3 contains 13 residues.

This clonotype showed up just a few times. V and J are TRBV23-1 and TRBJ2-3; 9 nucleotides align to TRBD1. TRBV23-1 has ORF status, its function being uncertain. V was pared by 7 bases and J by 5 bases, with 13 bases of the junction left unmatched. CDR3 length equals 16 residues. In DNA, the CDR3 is TGCGCCAGCAAAGAGGCCGGGACAGGGAATGAAGATACGCAGTATTTT. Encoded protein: CASKEAGTGNEDTQYF.

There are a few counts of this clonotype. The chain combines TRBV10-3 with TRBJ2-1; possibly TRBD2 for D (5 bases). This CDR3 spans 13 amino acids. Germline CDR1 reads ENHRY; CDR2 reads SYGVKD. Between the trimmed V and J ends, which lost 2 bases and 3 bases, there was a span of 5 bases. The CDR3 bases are TGTGCCATCAGTGAGGACTACTACAATGAGCAGTTCTTC. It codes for CAISEDYYNEQFF.

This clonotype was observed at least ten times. This CDR3 reads CSASRGSNQPQHF. CDR3 nucleotides: TGCAGCGCTTCCAGGGGAAGCAATCAGCCCCAGCATTTT. The chain joins TRBV29-1 to TRBJ1-5; possible D gene TRBD1, 6 bases. Germline CDR1 and CDR2: SQVTM and ANQGSEA. This CDR3 region has 13 residues. Trimming removed 7 bases from V and 1 base from J, with 11 bases in between.